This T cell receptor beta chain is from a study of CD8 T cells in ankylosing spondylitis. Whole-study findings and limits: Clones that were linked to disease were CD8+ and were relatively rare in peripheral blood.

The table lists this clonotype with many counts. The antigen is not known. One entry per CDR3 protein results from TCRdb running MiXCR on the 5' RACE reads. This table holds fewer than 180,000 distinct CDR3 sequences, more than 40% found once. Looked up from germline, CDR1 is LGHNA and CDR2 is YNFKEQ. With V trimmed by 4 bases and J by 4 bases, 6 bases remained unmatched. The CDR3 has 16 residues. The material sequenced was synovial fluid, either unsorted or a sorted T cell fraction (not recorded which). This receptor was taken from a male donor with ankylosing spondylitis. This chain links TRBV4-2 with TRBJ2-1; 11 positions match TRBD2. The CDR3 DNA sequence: TGTGCCAGCAGCCTCGACACTAGCGGGGGTTACAATGAGCAGTTCTTC. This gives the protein CASSLDTSGGYNEQFF.